The next 21 T cell receptor beta chains were all read from a single sample in a study of CD8 T cells in Susac syndrome. Random hexamers were used to reverse transcribe the RNA input (about 0.45 to 1 ug). Via MiXCR, TCRdb re-called the immunoSEQ multiplex PCR reads, giving one row per CDR3 protein. The data contain about 81,000 distinct CDR3 sequences, 94% of them singletons. The sample taken for sequencing was CD8+ T cells from PBMCs. The receptors here all came from a human donor with Susac syndrome.

The chain uses TRBV27 and TRBJ2-7; 7 bases are shared with TRBD2. Germline V gene sequence: CDR1 MNHEY, CDR2 SMNVEV (reference sequence). The V gene end was trimmed by 4 bases and the J gene end by 0 bases; junction bases not matched to a gene: 9. The CDR3 spans 16 residues. CDR3 in DNA: TGTGCCAGCAGTTGGTCGGCGGGAGAGGCCTCCTACGAGCAGTACTTC. Amino acid sequence: CASSWSAGEASYEQYF.

This chain links TRBV12-3 or TRBV12-4 with TRBJ2-2; D is uncertain. This CDR3 is built from 13 residues. Trimming removed 6 bases from V and 8 bases from J, with 13 bases in between. The CDR3 nucleotides are TGTGCCAGCAGCGAGGACCTTTCGGGGGAGCTGTTTTTT. Residues: CASSEDLSGELFF.

The genes are TRBV29-1 and TRBJ2-1; D not resolved. This CDR3 has 14 residues. CDR1 SQVTM and CDR2 ANQGSEA come from the germline V gene. V was pared by 3 bases and J by 2 bases, with 11 bases between. CDR3: CSVDSAATYNEQFF. The CDR3 nucleotides read TGCAGCGTTGACTCCGCAGCCACCTACAATGAGCAGTTCTTC.

This chain joins TRBV11-3 and TRBJ2-2, with 9 bases aligning to TRBD1. The junction had 5 bases not matched to a gene; V was cut back by 5 bases and J by 1 base. CDR3 length: 16 residues. The V gene's germline CDR1 is SGHNT and CDR2 YENEEA. The CDR3 DNA reads TGTGCCAGCAGCCAGATGGACAGGGGGAACACCGGGGAGCTGTTTTTT. It encodes CASSQMDRGNTGELFF.

The chain employs TRBV15 and TRBJ2-5; D may be TRBD1 (6 bases). Trimming removed 0 bases from V and 1 base from J, with 12 bases in between. Germline assignment: CDR1 LNHNV and CDR2 YYDKDF (reference sequence). The CDR3 loop spans 16 amino acids. The chain's CDR3 is CATSRDDRDTQETQYF. The CDR3, as DNA: TGTGCCACCAGCAGAGACGACCGGGACACCCAAGAGACCCAGTACTTC.

This clonotype was counted once. This chain links TRBV12-3 or TRBV12-4 with TRBJ2-1; no definite D call. Trimming took 3 bases from V and 15 from J, leaving 18 bases between them. This CDR3 has 13 residues. CDR3 loop: CASSFVSFQKGFF. The CDR3 DNA reads TGTGCCAGCAGTTTCGTATCTTTCCAAAAGGGGTTCTTC.

To note about this clonotype: The junction and the germline gene differ at one end; a read error may be behind it. The gene calls are TRBV25-1 and TRBJ1-2; D remains ambiguous. The length of the CDR3 is 14 residues. Germline CDR1 reads MGHDK; CDR2 reads SYGVNS. The DNA for the CDR3 is TGTGCCACCAGTCGTACGGGAGATAACTATGGCTACACCTTC. Protein sequence: CATSRTGDNYGYTF.

This chain links TRBV15 with TRBJ2-4; the D gene is possibly TRBD2 (6 bases). Germline V CDR1 and CDR2: LNHNV, YYDKDF (reference sequence). V was trimmed by 7 bases and J by 2 bases, leaving 15 bases between them. The CDR3 totals 15 residues. CDR3 loop: CATTPVGGSKNIQYF. For the CDR3, the DNA is TGTGCCACCACCCCAGTTGGAGGGTCCAAAAACATTCAGTACTTC.

The V and J genes are TRBV15 and TRBJ2-7; tentative D call: TRBD2 (6 bases). The CDR3 runs to 16 residues. Trimming left V 0 bases short and J 0 bases short, with 12 bases between. CDR1 and CDR2 from the germline V gene are LNHNV and YYDKDF (reference sequence). The CDR3 is CATSRDSGVLSYEQYF. CDR3 bases: TGTGCCACCAGCAGAGATTCGGGGGTGCTCTCCTACGAGCAGTACTTC.

The V and J genes are TRBV29-1 and TRBJ2-3; a weak D match, TRBD1 (6 bases). Germline V gene data show CDR1 as SQVTM and CDR2 as ANQGSEA. V was trimmed by 0 bases and J by 2 bases, leaving 21 bases between them. There are 18 residues in the CDR3. The CDR3 DNA reads TGCAGCGTTGAAGAGGATCAAGGAACAGGGTCGAACACAGATACGCAGTATTTT. This translates into CSVEEDQGTGSNTDTQYF.

This clonotype showed up just once. The CDR3 is CASSPHRLAGDPEGANVLTF. DNA of the CDR3: TGTGCCAGCAGCCCCCATAGACTAGCGGGGGACCCTGAAGGGGCCAACGTCCTGACTTTC. The rearrangement links TRBV3-1 to TRBJ2-6, with 12 positions matching TRBD2. The CDR3 loop spans 20 amino acids. Germline V gene lookup returns CDR1 LGHDT and CDR2 YNNKEL (reference sequence). Unmatched junction bases numbered 14, after V lost 4 bases and J lost 4 bases.

The V gene is TRBV15, the J gene TRBJ2-2, with D maybe TRBD1 (7 bases). CDR3 length equals 18 residues. Between the trimmed V and J ends, which lost 5 bases and 3 bases, there was a span of 22 bases. Per germline, CDR1 LNHNV and CDR2 YYDKDF (reference sequence). For the CDR3, the DNA is TGTGCCACCAGCCACCTTGGGGGGACAGCCCTCGACACCGGGGAGCTGTTTTTT. This sequence encodes CATSHLGGTALDTGELFF.

The V gene is TRBV24-1, the J gene TRBJ2-6; D call uncertain. The CDR3 length is 14 residues. Germline CDR1 and CDR2: KGHDR and SFDVKD. V shed 1 base and J shed 4 bases, with 4 bases lying between them. DNA of the CDR3: TGTGCCACCAGTGATTTTACGGGGGCCAACGTCCTGACTTTC. Its protein is CATSDFTGANVLTF.

The rearrangement joins TRBV5-4 to TRBJ2-3; D possibly uses TRBD1 or TRBD2 (5 bases each). This CDR3 contains 15 residues. CDR1 and CDR2 (germline): SGHNT, YYREEE (reference sequence). Trimming removed 4 bases at V and 1 base at J, with 13 bases between. In nucleotides, the CDR3 is TGTGCCAGCAGCCCCGGGACGGCCGGCACAGATACGCAGTATTTT. Its protein product is CASSPGTAGTDTQYF.

The chain carries TRBV5-1 and TRBJ2-7; TRBD2 matches at 14 bases. This CDR3 region has 18 residues. The germline V gene encodes CDR1 SGHRS and CDR2 YFSETQ. V dropped 4 bases and J dropped 0; count of bases not matched to a gene: 9. The CDR3 coding sequence is TGCGCCAGCAGCAACGGACTAGCGGGAGGCATGAGCTCCTACGAGCAGTACTTC. Translated, it gives CASSNGLAGGMSSYEQYF.

The table lists this clonotype with a few counts. The V gene is TRBV7-9, the J gene TRBJ2-5; D unclear. CDR1 SEHNR and CDR2 FQNEAQ come from the germline V gene (reference sequence). V shed 2 bases and J shed 5 bases, with 3 bases lying between them. The CDR3 is 11 amino acids. The CDR3 DNA reads TGTGCCAGCAGCTTAACGGAGACCCAGTACTTC. This translates into CASSLTETQYF.

J is TRBJ1-4 and V is TRBV29-1; D is uncertain. Germline CDR1 and CDR2: SQVTM and ANQGSEA. V lost 0 bases, J lost 7 bases, and 24 bases lay in between. The CDR3 length is 18 residues. The CDR3 nucleotides read TGCAGCGTTGAAGATGAGGCCTACGGGGTTCTTCTTGGTGAAAAACTGTTTTTT. As protein: CSVEDEAYGVLLGEKLFF.

As concerns this clonotype: An end of the junction differs from the germline gene, which may be a read error. This sequence joins TRBV28 and TRBJ2-1; TRBD2 aligns across 11 bases. CDR3 size: 13 residues. Germline V gene lookup returns CDR1 MDHEN and CDR2 SYDVKM. CDR3 bases: TGCTGCACTAGCGGGAGAGGGAACAATGAGCAGTTCTTC. Residues: CCTSGRGNNEQFF.

CDR3 sequence (DNA): TGTGCCAGCAGTTTTAGTGAGGGAGAGTGGGCCTACGAGCAGTACTTC. As protein: CASSFSEGEWAYEQYF. The chain recombines TRBV27 with TRBJ2-7; a weak D match, TRBD2 (5 bases). Between the trimmed V and J ends, which lost 3 bases and 2 bases, there was a span of 17 bases. The CDR3 contains 16 residues. Germline V CDR1 and CDR2: MNHEY, SMNVEV (reference sequence).

The rearrangement links TRBV15 to TRBJ2-5, with TRBD1 as a possible D gene (8 bases). Trimming left V 7 bases short and J 3 bases short, with 15 bases between. The CDR3 length is 14 residues. The germline gives CDR1 LNHNV, CDR2 YYDKDF (reference sequence). The CDR3 reads CATNRGGVEETQYF. For the CDR3, the DNA is TGTGCCACCAACAGGGGGGGGGTCGAAGAGACCCAGTACTTC.

The J gene is TRBJ2-3, the V gene TRBV19, with TRBD2 identical over 11 bases. The CDR3 sequence is 14 residues long. With V trimmed by 10 bases and J by 2 bases, 5 bases remained unmatched. Germline CDR1 reads LNHDA; CDR2 reads SQIVND (reference sequence). CDR3 loop: CATGLAGYTDTQYF. CDR3 coding DNA: TGTGCCACCGGACTAGCGGGTTACACAGATACGCAGTATTTT. Combining the CDR3 with reference TRBV19 and TRBJ2-3 gives the whole variable domain DGGITQSPKYLFRKEGQNVTLSCEQNLNHDAMYWYRQDPGQGLRLIYYSQIVNDFQKGDIAEGYSVSREKKESFPLTVTSAQKNPTAFYLCATGLAGYTDTQYFGPGTRLTVL.